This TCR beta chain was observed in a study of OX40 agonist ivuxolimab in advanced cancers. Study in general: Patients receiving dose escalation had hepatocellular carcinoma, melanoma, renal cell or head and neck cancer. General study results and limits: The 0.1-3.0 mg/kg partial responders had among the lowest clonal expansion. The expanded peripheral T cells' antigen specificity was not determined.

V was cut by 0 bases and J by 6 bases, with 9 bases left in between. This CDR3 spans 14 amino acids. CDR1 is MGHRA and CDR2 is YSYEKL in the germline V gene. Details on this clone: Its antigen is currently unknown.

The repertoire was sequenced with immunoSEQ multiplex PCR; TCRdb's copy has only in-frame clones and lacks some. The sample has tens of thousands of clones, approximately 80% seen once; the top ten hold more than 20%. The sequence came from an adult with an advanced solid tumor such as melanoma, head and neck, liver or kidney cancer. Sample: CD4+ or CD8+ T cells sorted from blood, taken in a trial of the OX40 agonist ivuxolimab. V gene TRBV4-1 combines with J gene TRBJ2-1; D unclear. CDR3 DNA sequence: TGCGCCAGCAGCCAAGATAGGTCTCTCAATGAGCAGTTCTTC. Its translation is CASSQDRSLNEQFF.